Given below is one T cell receptor beta chain in context. The data were obtained in a study of blood T cell repertoires in COVID-19. Original data processing: The assay estimated nucleated cells by amplifying reference gene primers. Only in-frame clones appear in the TCRdb table, and some are missing; sequencing was by immunoSEQ multiplex PCR. V, J and clone size are those of that table, while D and trimming were read from the DNA. The table has under 150,000 clones, around 89% seen once. V trimming: 5 bases; J trimming: 6 bases; junction bases outside the gene matches: 4. The CDR3 has 15 residues. CDR1 and CDR2 from the germline V gene are SGHNT and YENEEA.

The chain combines TRBV11-3 with TRBJ2-1; 13 bases map to TRBD2. The sample comprised peripheral blood. The source of this sequence is a man between 45 and 60 years old with acute or convalescent COVID-19. CDR3 sequence: CASSPGLAGPNEQFF. CDR3 DNA: TGTGCCAGCAGCCCGGGACTAGCGGGACCCAATGAGCAGTTCTTC. Variable domain in full (rest from reference TRBV11-3 and TRBJ2-1): EAGVVQSPRYKIIEKKQPVAFWCNPISGHNTLYWYLQNLGQGPELLIRYENEEAVDDSQLPKDRFSAERLKGVDSTLKIQPAELGDSAVYLCASSPGLAGPNEQFFGPGTRLTVL.